This TCR beta chain was sequenced in a study of control samples from healthy donors and cancer patients. J gave up 7 bases and V 0 bases, and 14 bases lay outside the gene matches. Germline loops: CDR1 KGHDR, CDR2 SFDVKD. This CDR3 has 19 residues. Profiling relied on immunoSEQ multiplex PCR, and the TCRdb table lists in-frame clones only, not all of them. Of about 150,000 clones listed, over 85% are singletons. Sample: blood. The V call is TRBV24-1, the J call TRBJ2-2; 9 bases map to TRBD1. The receptor's source is a man between 45 and 60 years old in good health. CDR3 in DNA: TGTGCCACCAGTGATTTGCCGGGACAGGGAATCGGTCGGCACGGGGAGCTGTTTTTT. Protein product: CATSDLPGQGIGRHGELFF.